This entry concerns a single T cell receptor beta chain. Antigen: not known. This CDR3 spans 15 amino acids. V lost 5 bases, J lost 4 bases, and 17 bases lay in between. From germline, CDR1 is MGHRA and CDR2 YSYEKL. Together with a sample-barcoded 5' primer, a J-beta primer mix was included in a second PCR lasting about 7 to 11 cycles. TCRdb processed the 5' RACE reads anew with MiXCR; each CDR3 protein has one entry. The repertoire holds about 1.4 million distinct CDR3 sequences, with roughly 64% as singletons. The entry originates in a study of blood T cells in healthy people across ages. Study conclusions and caveats: CMV infection status of these donors was not known. Correlation between TCR beta diversity and naive T cell percentage was strong.

Material for sequencing was blood. The origin of this receptor is a man aged 18 to 29 in good health. The chain couples TRBV4-1 to TRBJ2-5; D could derive from TRBD1 or TRBD2 (5 bases each). The CDR3 bases are TGCGCCAGCAGCGGGGACGCGGGCGAAGGAGAGACCCAGTACTTC. Residues: CASSGDAGEGETQYF.